One and the same sample provided the 4 T cell receptor beta chains below, sequenced in a study of monozygotic twins with inflammatory bowel disease. TCRdb re-called the 5' RACE reads and catalogs CDR3 proteins one per entry, DNA excluded. Here the sample table reports just over 300,000 distinct CDR3 sequences. Sequenced input: blood. These receptors came from a human donor with ulcerative colitis or Crohn's disease, or a healthy co-twin of an affected twin (not recorded which).

This CDR3 reads CASSYSPPWTGFSVGNQPQHF. The chain carries TRBV6-2 or TRBV6-3 and TRBJ1-5; there is no DNA to check the TCRdb D call of TRBD1. This CDR3 comprises 21 residues. CDR1 and CDR2 from the germline V gene are MNHEY and SVGEGT.

The rearrangement uses TRBV18 and TRBJ1-1; as DNA is missing, the TRBD1 call by TCRdb cannot be tested. Germline loops: CDR1 KGHSH, CDR2 LQKENI. There are 15 residues in the CDR3. CDR3: CASSPMTGANTEAFF.

V usage is TRBV4-3 and J usage is TRBJ2-5; TCRdb returns TRBD1, unconfirmable since there is no DNA. The CDR3 length is 15 residues. CDR1 and CDR2 from the germline V gene are LGHNA and YSLEER. CDR3 region: CASSQLTGIGETQYF.

The chain has TRBV4-1 and TRBJ2-4. The CDR3 totals 15 residues. Germline CDR1 is MGHRA and CDR2 is YSYEKL. CDR3 in amino acids: CASSQDQVAKNIQYF.